The rows below give T cell receptor beta chains drawn from one sample of a study of shared T cell receptors in the human thymus. Generated by immunoSEQ multiplex PCR, the TCRdb table keeps only in-frame clones and is missing some. The sample shows 630,000 or so clones, around 87% of them seen only once. This sample was shared with a second study, whose subject was human thymus T cells.

Sequenced material: thymocytes. Receptors were obtained from a boy under two years old with a congenital heart defect. The CDR3 runs from the conserved cysteine through the conserved F or W. The order of the fields is clone size, J gene, D gene, CDR3 length, V gene, CDR3 protein, CDR3 DNA. The D gene is left open where the match is weak. Clone size is shown for a subset of rows, as once, few, many or a class of expanded clone.

abundance: few
j_gene: TRBJ2-7
d_gene: -
len: 14
v_gene: TRBV14
CDR3aa: CASSQDGRVNEQYF
CDR3nt: TGTGCCAGCAGCCAAGACGGCAGGGTGAACGAGCAGTACTTC

abundance: -
j_gene: TRBJ1-1
d_gene: TRBD1
len: 17
v_gene: TRBV14
CDR3aa: CASSQGAGDRGETEAFF
CDR3nt: TGTGCCAGCAGCCAAGGAGCCGGGGACAGGGGTGAGACTGAAGCTTTCTTT

abundance: -
j_gene: TRBJ2-4
d_gene: -
len: 17
v_gene: TRBV7-2
CDR3aa: CASSLASSNYPSIIQYF
CDR3nt: TGTGCCAGCAGCTTAGCGAGTTCGAATTATCCCTCCATCATTCAGTACTTC

abundance: -
j_gene: TRBJ1-2
d_gene: -
len: 12
v_gene: TRBV19
CDR3aa: CASSTQGRGYTF
CDR3nt: TGTGCCAGTAGTACACAGGGACGGGGCTACACCTTC

abundance: -
j_gene: TRBJ2-5
d_gene: TRBD2
len: 17
v_gene: TRBV7-2
CDR3aa: CASSPASGLGREETQYF
CDR3nt: TGTGCCAGCAGCCCCGCTTCGGGACTAGGAAGGGAAGAGACCCAGTACTTC

abundance: -
j_gene: TRBJ1-2
d_gene: TRBD1
len: 16
v_gene: TRBV14
CDR3aa: CASSQGWGTGVYGYTF
CDR3nt: TGTGCCAGCAGCCAAGGTTGGGGGACAGGGGTATATGGCTACACCTTC

abundance: -
j_gene: TRBJ1-1
d_gene: TRBD1
len: 16
v_gene: TRBV2
CDR3aa: CASWDRSSGENTEAFF
CDR3nt: TGTGCCAGCTGGGACAGGTCTTCTGGGGAAAACACTGAAGCTTTCTTT

abundance: -
j_gene: TRBJ2-1
d_gene: TRBD2
len: 14
v_gene: TRBV6-4
CDR3aa: CASRLAGGPGEQFF
CDR3nt: TGTGCCAGCAGACTAGCGGGAGGGCCGGGTGAGCAGTTCTTC

abundance: -
j_gene: TRBJ2-3
d_gene: -
len: 16
v_gene: TRBV15
CDR3aa: CATSPRQVPITDTQYF
CDR3nt: TGTGCCACCAGCCCTCGACAGGTCCCCATCACAGATACGCAGTATTTT

abundance: -
j_gene: TRBJ2-2
d_gene: -
len: 16
v_gene: TRBV27
CDR3aa: CASSSPGTPNTGELFF
CDR3nt: TGTGCCAGCAGTTCCCCCGGGACACCTAACACCGGGGAGCTGTTTTTT

abundance: -
j_gene: TRBJ1-2
d_gene: -
len: 15
v_gene: TRBV5-6
CDR3aa: CASSLFYPRASGYTF
CDR3nt: TGTGCCAGCAGCTTGTTCTATCCCAGGGCGAGCGGCTACACCTTC

abundance: -
j_gene: TRBJ2-1
d_gene: -
len: 17
v_gene: TRBV9
CDR3aa: CASSAAGRRGVYNEQFF
CDR3nt: TGTGCCAGCAGCGCGGCAGGGAGGCGCGGGGTATACAATGAGCAGTTCTTC